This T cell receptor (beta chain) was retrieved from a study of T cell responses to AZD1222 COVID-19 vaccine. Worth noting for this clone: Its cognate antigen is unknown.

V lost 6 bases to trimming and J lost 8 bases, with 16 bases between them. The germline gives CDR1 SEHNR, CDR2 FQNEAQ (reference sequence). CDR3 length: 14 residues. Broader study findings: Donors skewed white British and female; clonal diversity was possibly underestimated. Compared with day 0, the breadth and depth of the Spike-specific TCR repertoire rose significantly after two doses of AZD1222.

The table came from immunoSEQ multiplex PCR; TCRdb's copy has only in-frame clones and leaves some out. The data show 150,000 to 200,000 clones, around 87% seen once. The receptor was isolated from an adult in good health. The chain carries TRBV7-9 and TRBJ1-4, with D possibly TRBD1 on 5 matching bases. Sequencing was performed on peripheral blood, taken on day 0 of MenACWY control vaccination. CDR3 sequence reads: CASRHRDGGEKLFF. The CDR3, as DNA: TGTGCCAGCAGGCACCGGGACGGAGGAGAAAAACTGTTTTTT.